Following are 4 T cell receptor beta chains from one sample sequenced in a study of Tregs in tolerant kidney transplant recipients. Sequencing was performed with immunoSEQ multiplex PCR; in TCRdb, only in-frame clones are kept and a portion is missing. The sample has 110,000 or so clones, about 90% seen once. The specimen comprised CD4+ T cells from blood, sampled before the transplant. These receptors all stem from a human donor who received a combined kidney and bone marrow transplant.

The V gene is TRBV28, the J gene TRBJ2-7; D is possibly TRBD2 (5 bases). Trimming left V 7 bases short and J 1 base short, with 32 bases between. Germline V lookup: CDR1 MDHEN, CDR2 SYDVKM. The CDR3 sequence is 20 residues long. The CDR3, as DNA: TGTGCCAGCACCTCGTTAGGTGAGGAGGATTCACCTCGTTGGTCCTACGAGCAGTACTTC. The encoded protein is CASTSLGEEDSPRWSYEQYF.

The rearrangement uses TRBV5-3 and TRBJ2-7, with 7 bases identical to TRBD1. TRBV5-3 is noted as an ORF with a role that remains uncertain. The trim removed 4 bases at V and 5 bases at J, leaving 12 bases unmatched. The CDR3 is 15 residues long. For the CDR3, the DNA is TGTGCCAGAAGCGTGTTGACAGGGAACTCGGACGAGCAGTACTTC. It encodes CARSVLTGNSDEQYF.

The chain employs TRBV15 and TRBJ2-3; no reliable D call. CDR3 length: 15 amino acids. Germline assignment: CDR1 LNHNV and CDR2 YYDKDF (reference sequence). V was shortened by 0 bases and J by 4 bases, with 11 bases between the two germline ends. The CDR3, as DNA: TGTGCCACCAGCAGAGACTTTACCTACCCAGATACGCAGTATTTT. Its protein is CATSRDFTYPDTQYF.

V is TRBV28 and J is TRBJ2-5; maybe TRBD2 (5 bases). The germline V gene encodes CDR1 MDHEN and CDR2 SYDVKM. Trimming stripped 1 base from V and 3 bases from J, with 9 bases between. This CDR3 spans 14 amino acids. CDR3 protein: CASSLSGNEETQYF. CDR3 nucleotide sequence: TGTGCCAGCAGTTTATCGGGGAATGAAGAGACCCAGTACTTC.